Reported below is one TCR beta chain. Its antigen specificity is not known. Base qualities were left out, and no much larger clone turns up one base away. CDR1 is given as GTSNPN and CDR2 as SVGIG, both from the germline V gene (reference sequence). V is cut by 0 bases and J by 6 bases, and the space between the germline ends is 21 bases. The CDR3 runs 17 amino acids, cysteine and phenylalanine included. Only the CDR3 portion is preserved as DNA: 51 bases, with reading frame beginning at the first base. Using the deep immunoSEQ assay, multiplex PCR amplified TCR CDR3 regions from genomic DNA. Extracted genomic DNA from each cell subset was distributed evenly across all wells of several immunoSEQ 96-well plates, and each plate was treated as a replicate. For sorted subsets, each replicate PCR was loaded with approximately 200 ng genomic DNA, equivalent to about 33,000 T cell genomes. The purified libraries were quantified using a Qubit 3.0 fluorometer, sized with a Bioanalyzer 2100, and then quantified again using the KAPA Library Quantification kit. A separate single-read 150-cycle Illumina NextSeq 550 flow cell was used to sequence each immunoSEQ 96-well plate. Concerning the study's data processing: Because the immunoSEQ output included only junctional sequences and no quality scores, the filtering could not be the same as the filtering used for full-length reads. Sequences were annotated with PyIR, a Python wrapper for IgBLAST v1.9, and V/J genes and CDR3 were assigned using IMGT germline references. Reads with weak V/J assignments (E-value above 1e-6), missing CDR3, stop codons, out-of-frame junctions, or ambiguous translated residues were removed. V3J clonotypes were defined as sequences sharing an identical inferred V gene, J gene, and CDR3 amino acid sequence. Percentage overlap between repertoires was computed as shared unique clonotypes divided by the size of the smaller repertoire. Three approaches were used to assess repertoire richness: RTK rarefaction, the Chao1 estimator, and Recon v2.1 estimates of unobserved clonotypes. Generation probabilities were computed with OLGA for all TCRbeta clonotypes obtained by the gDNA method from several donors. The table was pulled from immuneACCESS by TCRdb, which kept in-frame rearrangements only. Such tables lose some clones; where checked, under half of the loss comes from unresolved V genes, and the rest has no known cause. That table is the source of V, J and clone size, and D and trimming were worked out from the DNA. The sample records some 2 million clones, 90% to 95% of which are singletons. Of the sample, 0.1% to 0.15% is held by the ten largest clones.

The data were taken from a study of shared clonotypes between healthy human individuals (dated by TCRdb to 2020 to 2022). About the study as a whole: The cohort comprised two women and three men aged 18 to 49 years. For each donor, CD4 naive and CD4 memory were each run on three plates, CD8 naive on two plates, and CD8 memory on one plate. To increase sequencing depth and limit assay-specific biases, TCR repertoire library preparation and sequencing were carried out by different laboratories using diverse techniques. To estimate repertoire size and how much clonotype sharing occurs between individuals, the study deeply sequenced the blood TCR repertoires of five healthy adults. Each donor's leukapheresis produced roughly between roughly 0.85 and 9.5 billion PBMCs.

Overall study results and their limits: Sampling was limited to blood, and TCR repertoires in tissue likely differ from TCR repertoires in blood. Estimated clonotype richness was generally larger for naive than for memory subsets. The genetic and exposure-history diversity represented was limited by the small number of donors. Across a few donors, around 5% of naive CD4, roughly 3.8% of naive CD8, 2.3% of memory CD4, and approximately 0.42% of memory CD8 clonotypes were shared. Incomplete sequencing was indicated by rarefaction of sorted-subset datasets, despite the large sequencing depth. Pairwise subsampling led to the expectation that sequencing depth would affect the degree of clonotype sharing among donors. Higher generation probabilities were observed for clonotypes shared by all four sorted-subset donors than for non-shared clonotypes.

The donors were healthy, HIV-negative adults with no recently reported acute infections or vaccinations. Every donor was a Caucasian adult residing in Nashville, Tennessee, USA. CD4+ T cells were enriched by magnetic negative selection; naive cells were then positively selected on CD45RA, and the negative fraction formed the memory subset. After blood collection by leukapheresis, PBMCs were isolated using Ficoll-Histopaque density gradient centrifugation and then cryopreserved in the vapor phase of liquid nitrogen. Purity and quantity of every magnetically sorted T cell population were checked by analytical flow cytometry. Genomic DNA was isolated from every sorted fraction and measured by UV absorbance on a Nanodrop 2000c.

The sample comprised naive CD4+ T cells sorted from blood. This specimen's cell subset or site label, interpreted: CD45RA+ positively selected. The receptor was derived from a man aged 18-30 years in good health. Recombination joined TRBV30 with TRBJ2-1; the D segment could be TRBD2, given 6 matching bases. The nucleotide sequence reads TGTGCCTGGAGTGTACAGAAGAGACTAGTTCTCATCAATGAGCAGTTCTTC. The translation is CAWSVQKRLVLINEQFF.